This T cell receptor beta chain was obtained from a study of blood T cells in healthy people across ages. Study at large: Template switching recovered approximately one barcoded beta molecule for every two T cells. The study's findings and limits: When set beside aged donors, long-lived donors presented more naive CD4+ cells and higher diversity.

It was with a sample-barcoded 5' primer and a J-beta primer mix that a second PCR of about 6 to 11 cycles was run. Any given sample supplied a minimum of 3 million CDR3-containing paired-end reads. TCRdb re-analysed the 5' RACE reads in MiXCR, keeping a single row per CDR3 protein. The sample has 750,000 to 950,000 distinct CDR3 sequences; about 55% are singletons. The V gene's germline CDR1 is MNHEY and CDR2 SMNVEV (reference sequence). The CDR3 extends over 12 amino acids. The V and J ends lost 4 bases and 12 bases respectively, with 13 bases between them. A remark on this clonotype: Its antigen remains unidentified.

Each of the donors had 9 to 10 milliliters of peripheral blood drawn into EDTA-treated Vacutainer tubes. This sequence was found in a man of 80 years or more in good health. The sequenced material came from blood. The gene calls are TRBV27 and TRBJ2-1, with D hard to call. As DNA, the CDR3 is TGTGCCAGCAGTTACCCAGGAAAAGGGCAGTTCTTC. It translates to CASSYPGKGQFF.